A single sample is the source of the 5 T cell receptor beta chains below, sequenced in a study of blood T cell repertoires in COVID-19. Produced via immunoSEQ multiplex PCR; TCRdb's table is partial and in-frame only. The sample carries fewer than 500,000 clones, 85% to 90% recorded once. The sequenced material came from PBMCs or T cells enriched from blood (not recorded which). Source of these receptors: a man between 25 and 39 years old who had recovered from COVID-19.

The genes are TRBV19 and TRBJ2-3; no firm D call. V was clipped by 0 bases and J by 3 bases, with 7 bases between them. This CDR3 spans 14 amino acids. CDR1 and CDR2 from the germline V gene are LNHDA and SQIVND (reference sequence). CDR3: CASSIEGRTDTQYF. The CDR3 DNA sequence: TGTGCCAGTAGTATAGAAGGCAGGACAGATACGCAGTATTTT.

This clone was found once. V is TRBV24-1 and J is TRBJ1-1, with TRBD1 matching 7 bases. V gave up 1 base and J gave up 5 bases; unmatched junction bases: 3. Per the germline V gene, CDR1 is KGHDR and CDR2 is SFDVKD. This CDR3 spans 14 amino acids. The DNA for the CDR3 is TGTGCCACCAGTGATTTCCCAGGGGGGACTGAAGCTTTCTTT. Amino acids: CATSDFPGGTEAFF.

The genes are TRBV6-1 and TRBJ2-7, with D perhaps matching TRBD1 (6 bases). Trimming took off 3 bases at V and 3 bases at J, with 9 bases between the two ends. The CDR3 has 13 residues. CDR1 and CDR2 (germline): MNHNS, SASEGT. The CDR3: CASSDGQLYEQYF. In nucleotides, the CDR3 is TGTGCCAGCAGTGACGGACAGCTCTACGAGCAGTACTTC.

The chain carries TRBV3-1 (or the pseudogene TRBV3-2) and TRBJ2-5, with TRBD2 identical over 11 bases. This CDR3 has 14 residues. CDR1 LGHDT and CDR2 YNNKEL come from the germline V gene (reference sequence). V shed 5 bases, J shed 4 bases, and the junction held 3 bases outside the gene matches. The CDR3 DNA reads as TGTGCCAGCAGCTCCCTAGCGGGAGGAGAGACCCAGTACTTC. This sequence encodes CASSSLAGGETQYF.

The chain couples TRBV11-2 to TRBJ2-7; the D gene is possibly TRBD2 (5 bases). From germline, CDR1 is SGHAT and CDR2 FQNNGV. V was shortened by 5 bases and J by 0 bases, with 17 bases between the two germline ends. The CDR3 is 16 amino acids. The CDR3 protein is CASSPILGANSYEQYF. CDR3 nucleotide sequence: TGTGCCAGCAGCCCTATACTGGGAGCCAACTCCTACGAGCAGTACTTC.